A single sample is the source of the 12 T cell receptor beta chains below, sequenced in a study of cytomegalovirus exposure and HLA in healthy donors (dated by TCRdb to about 2017). The library was generated by the immunoSEQ multiplex PCR assay. For the multiplex PCR, a mixture combining 60 forward primers for TCR Vbeta segments and 13 reverse primers for TCR Jbeta segments was used. In TCRdb, the immuneACCESS table is reduced to in-frame sequences with V and J assigned. These tables do not hold every clone; where another copy was compared, an unresolved V gene accounts for under half, and the others remain unexplained. The sample table contains roughly 130,000 clones; only one count was recorded for roughly 84% of them. Of the sample, over 1.5% is held by the ten largest clones. Sequences were obtained from PBMCs. Every receptor here comes from a boy aged 10-17 years in good health and CMV-seronegative.

The V call is TRBV7-2, the J call TRBJ2-5; 8 bases map to TRBD1. Losses at the gene ends were 3 bases for V and 3 bases for J; bases not matched to a gene: 3. CDR1 and CDR2 from the germline V gene are SGHTA and FQGNSA. The length of the CDR3 is 14 residues. The CDR3, as DNA: TGTGCCAGCAGCTTGGACAGGGCGAAAGAGACCCAGTACTTC. It specifies CASSLDRAKETQYF.

A single count supports this clone. The chain joins TRBV9 to TRBJ2-2; the match to TRBD1 covers 8 bases. The V segment lost 4 bases and the J segment 2 bases; nucleotides outside the gene matches: 4. CDR1 and CDR2 from the germline V gene are SGDLS and YYNGEE. CDR3 length equals 15 residues. The CDR3: CASSPTGANTGELFF. In nucleotides, the CDR3 is TGTGCCAGCAGCCCGACAGGGGCAAACACCGGGGAGCTGTTTTTT.

This CDR3 is CASSPGTSYNEQFF. The CDR3 DNA reads TGCGCCAGCAGCCCGGGGACTAGCTACAATGAGCAGTTCTTC. V gene TRBV4-3 combines with J gene TRBJ2-1, with 8 bases aligning to TRBD2. CDR1 and CDR2 (germline): LGHNA, YSLEER. V shed 4 bases, J shed 3 bases, and the junction held 2 bases outside the gene matches. The CDR3 sequence is 14 residues long.

This chain links TRBV4-2 with TRBJ2-5; 9 bases are a match to TRBD2. The CDR3 is made up of 15 amino acids. V lost 5 bases to trimming and J lost 4 bases; unmatched junction nucleotides: 8. Per germline, CDR1 LGHNA and CDR2 YNFKEQ. The CDR3, as DNA: TGTGCCAGCAGCGTCCAGCGGGGGGCCAGAGAGACCCAGTACTTC. Translating gives CASSVQRGARETQYF.

This clone occurred once. This chain joins TRBV2 and TRBJ2-7, with 10 bases identical to TRBD1. Germline-derived CDR1 and CDR2 are SNHLY and FYNNEI. The CDR3 loop spans 18 amino acids. V shed 7 bases and J 5 bases; nucleotides not matched to a gene: 20. CDR3 in amino acids: CASNTGGRQGAPVHEQYF. CDR3 DNA sequence: TGTGCCAGCAATACCGGGGGGAGACAGGGGGCGCCGGTTCACGAGCAGTACTTC.

V usage is TRBV6-6 and J usage is TRBJ1-4; 9 nucleotides line up with TRBD1. The CDR3 runs 14 residues. Germline V gene lookup returns CDR1 MNHNY and CDR2 SVGAGI (reference sequence). V was clipped by 6 bases and J by 11 bases; unmatched bases: 10. CDR3 amino acids: CASRPPGQGYKLFF. The CDR3 DNA is TGTGCCAGCAGACCCCCGGGACAGGGTTACAAACTGTTTTTT.

V gene TRBV19 combines with J gene TRBJ1-5, with unresolved D. V was shortened by 5 bases and J by 3 bases, with 11 bases between the two germline ends. This CDR3 region has 14 residues. Germline V lookup: CDR1 LNHDA, CDR2 SQIVND (reference sequence). The CDR3 nucleotides read TGTGCCAGTAGTCCCACGGGGTCCAATCAGCCCCAGCATTTT. This translates into CASSPTGSNQPQHF.

This chain links TRBV5-1 with TRBJ2-7, with D possibly matching TRBD2 (6 bases). Trimming took off 3 bases at V and 0 bases at J, with 10 bases between the two ends. The CDR3 runs 14 residues. CDR1 is SGHRS, CDR2 YFSETQ, per germline. CDR3 loop: CASSSDGSSYEQYF. CDR3 in DNA: TGCGCCAGCAGCTCGGACGGGAGCTCCTACGAGCAGTACTTC.

This clone occurred once. Here the CDR3 DNA reads TGCGCCAGCAGCCACCTGGACAGGGCTGGGGCCAACGTCCTGACTTTC. Amino acids: CASSHLDRAGANVLTF. The chain combines TRBV4-3 with TRBJ2-6; 8 nucleotides line up with TRBD1. V was clipped by 3 bases and J by 2 bases; unmatched bases: 3. CDR1 and CDR2 from the germline V gene are LGHNA and YSLEER. The CDR3 length is 16 residues.

This chain links TRBV7-8 with TRBJ2-1, with 8 bases that match TRBD2. From germline, CDR1 is SGHVS and CDR2 FQNEAQ. The V and J ends lost 2 bases and 7 bases, in that order; junction bases with no gene match: 7. The CDR3 is 15 residues long. CDR3 nucleotides: TGTGCCAGCAGCTTATCCGGGGGGGCATCTAATGAGCAGTTCTTC. Its translation is CASSLSGGASNEQFF.

This clone showed up just once. The chain joins TRBV7-9 to TRBJ1-2; 7 bases fit TRBD1. There are 12 residues in the CDR3. V lost 1 base and J lost 7; bases outside the gene matches: 0. The germline V gene encodes CDR1 SEHNR and CDR2 FQNEAQ (reference sequence). In DNA, the CDR3 is TGTGCCAGCAGCTTAGGACAGGGTGGCTACACCTTC. It translates to CASSLGQGGYTF.

V and J are TRBV4-1 and TRBJ1-2; TRBD1 is a possible D gene (5 bases). Trimming left V 0 bases short and J 8 bases short, with 19 bases between. This CDR3 has 16 residues. Germline CDR1 is MGHRA and CDR2 is YSYEKL. CDR3 in amino acids: CASSQDQVARAGGYTF. The CDR3 DNA sequence: TGCGCCAGCAGCCAAGATCAGGTGGCCAGGGCGGGGGGCTACACCTTC.